A selection of T cell receptor beta chains follows, all from one sample in a study of blood T cell repertoires in COVID-19. Using immunoSEQ multiplex PCR, the repertoire was profiled, and TCRdb retains in-frame clones only, with some absent. The sample holds fewer than 350,000 clones, around four fifths seen once. The sample taken for sequencing was peripheral blood. The source is a woman between 50 and 59 years old with active or convalescent COVID-19. Each CDR3 is given with its conserved first and last residue. D genes are given only for firm matches. Not every row has a clone size; where given, it reads once, few, many or a size class.

d_call	j_call	clone_size	v_call	cdr3_nt	cdr3_aa
.	TRBJ1-6	.	TRBV5-1	TGCGCCAGCAGCTTGGGGGGGGTCAATAATTCACCCCTCCACTTT	CASSLGGVNNSPLHF
TRBD1	TRBJ2-5	.	TRBV18	TGTGCCAGCTCACCACCGCGGACAGGGGGCGCCCCAAGGGAGACCCAGTACTTC	CASSPPRTGGAPRETQYF
.	TRBJ1-5	few	TRBV6-5	TGTGCCAGCAGTTACTCGACCGGGAGGCAGCCCCAGCATTTT	CASSYSTGRQPQHF
.	TRBJ2-1	.	TRBV2	TGTGCCAGCTCCTGGACTATCTCCTACAATGAGCAGTTCTTC	CASSWTISYNEQFF
TRBD1	TRBJ1-2	.	TRBV27	TGTGCCAGCAGTTTTTGGCAGGGGGCCACTGGCTACACCTTC	CASSFWQGATGYTF
.	TRBJ1-6	few	TRBV7-6	TGTGCCAGCAGCTTAGCGGCAGGGTTGGATTCACCCCTCCACTTT	CASSLAAGLDSPLHF
.	TRBJ2-5	.	TRBV2	TGTGCCAGCAGTGAAAAAACTGGCGGATTCCAAGAGACCCAGTACTTC	CASSEKTGGFQETQYF
.	TRBJ1-1	.	TRBV3-1/TRBV3-2	TGTGCCAGCAGCCAAGGGCCCCCGATTAAGGGAGGGTCCATGAACACTGAAGCTTTCTTT	CASSQGPPIKGGSMNTEAFF
TRBD2	TRBJ2-3	.	TRBV3-1/TRBV3-2	TGTGCCAGCAGCCAAGATAATTTAGGGACTAGCGTAACAGATACGCAGTATTTT	CASSQDNLGTSVTDTQYF
.	TRBJ1-6	.	TRBV21-1	TGTGCCAGCAGCAAAAAAGGGGGCTACAGGGAGACCCCCTCCTATAATTCACCCCTCCACTTT	CASSKKGGYRETPSYNSPLHF
.	TRBJ2-4	.	TRBV29-1	TGCAGCGTTGAACCTAGCCAGACAGGAGCCAAAAACATTCAGTACTTC	CSVEPSQTGAKNIQYF
.	TRBJ2-5	.	TRBV4-1	TGCGCCAGCAGCCAGGGGGCTTGGGAGACCCAGTACTTC	CASSQGAWETQYF
TRBD1	TRBJ1-2	once	TRBV5-4	TGTGCCAGCAGCACGGGACAGGGGGCGTTAGGCTACACCTTC	CASSTGQGALGYTF
.	TRBJ1-2	.	TRBV7-9	TGTGCCAGCAGCAATCTTATGGGCTACACCTTC	CASSNLMGYTF
.	TRBJ1-2	.	TRBV6-1	TGTGCCAGCAGTGAATTAGTTGATAATGGCTACACCTTC	CASSELVDNGYTF
.	TRBJ1-1	.	TRBV6-6	TGTGCCAGCAGTTATCGGGAGGAAGCTTTCTTT	CASSYREEAFF
TRBD2	TRBJ2-1	.	TRBV3-1/TRBV3-2	TGTGCCAGCAGCCAAGGACTAGCTCAAACCAATGAGCAGTTCTTC	CASSQGLAQTNEQFF
TRBD1	TRBJ1-1	.	TRBV7-9	TGTGCCAGCAGCAGTCGGGGGACAGGGCTGAACACTGAAGCTTTCTTT	CASSSRGTGLNTEAFF
.	TRBJ2-5	.	TRBV29-1	TGCAGCGTTGCCGCAGGTCACCAAGAGACCCAGTACTTC	CSVAAGHQETQYF
TRBD1	TRBJ2-7	.	TRBV6-4	TGTGCCAGCAGTGTCGAACCCGGGACAGGGGTGGGCGAGCAGTACTTC	CASSVEPGTGVGEQYF
TRBD2	TRBJ2-3	.	TRBV18	TGTGCCAGCTCACCAGATCGGACTAGAGGTCGTGGTACGCAGTATTTT	CASSPDRTRGRGTQYF